What follows are 3 T cell receptor beta chains derived from one specimen sequenced in a study of blood T cell repertoires in COVID-19. Only in-frame clones appear in the TCRdb table, and some are missing; sequencing was by immunoSEQ multiplex PCR. The sample has roughly 65,000 clones; roughly 86% are singletons. The source material was peripheral blood. The receptor set was obtained from an older woman with acute or convalescent COVID-19.

The chain employs TRBV28 and TRBJ2-6; maybe TRBD2 (6 bases). V gave up 0 bases and J gave up 0 bases, with 6 bases separating them. CDR3 length: 16 residues. Germline CDR1 reads MDHEN; CDR2 reads SYDVKM. As DNA, the CDR3 is TGTGCCAGCAGTTTATGGGGGGGCTCTGGGGCCAACGTCCTGACTTTC. Its translation: CASSLWGGSGANVLTF.

The chain joins TRBV7-8 to TRBJ1-3, with D possibly TRBD1 on 5 matching bases. The CDR3 totals 15 residues. V was trimmed by 1 base and J by 2 bases, leaving 9 bases between them. Germline assignment: CDR1 SGHVS and CDR2 FQNEAQ. The CDR3 DNA follows: TGTGCCAGCAGCTTAGGTTGGGGGGCTGGAAACACCATATATTTT. Protein product: CASSLGWGAGNTIYF. The full variable domain, in which reference TRBV7-8 and TRBJ1-3 provide the parts outside the CDR3, is GAGVSQSPRYKVAKRGQDVALRCDPISGHVSLFWYQQALGQGPEFLTYFQNEAQLDKSGLPSDRFFAERPEGSVSTLKIQRTQQEDSAVYLCASSLGWGAGNTIYFGEGSWLTVV.

The chain is built from TRBV7-9 and TRBJ1-1; tentative D call: TRBD1 (5 bases). Deletions cut 3 bases from V and 8 bases from J, with 13 bases between. CDR1 and CDR2 from the germline V gene are SEHNR and FQNEAQ (reference sequence). The CDR3 is 13 residues long. The DNA of the CDR3 is TGTGCCAGCAGCTTGGCAGGGTCCCTCGAAGCTTTCTTT. Amino acids: CASSLAGSLEAFF. Looking up the rest from reference TRBV7-9 and TRBJ1-1 gives the full variable domain: DTGVSQNPRHKITKRGQNVTFRCDPISEHNRLYWYRQTLGQGPEFLTYFQNEAQLEKSRLLSDRFSAERPKGSFSTLEIQRTEQGDSAMYLCASSLAGSLEAFFGQGTRLTVV.